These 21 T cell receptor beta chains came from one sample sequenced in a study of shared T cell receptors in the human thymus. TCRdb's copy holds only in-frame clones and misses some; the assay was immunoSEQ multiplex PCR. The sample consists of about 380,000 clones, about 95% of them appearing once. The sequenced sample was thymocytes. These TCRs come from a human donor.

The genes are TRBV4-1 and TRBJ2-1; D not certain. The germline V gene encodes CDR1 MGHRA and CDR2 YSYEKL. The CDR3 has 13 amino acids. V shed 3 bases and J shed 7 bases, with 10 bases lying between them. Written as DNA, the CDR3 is TGCGCCAGCAGCCACCTGCACCAGAATGAGCAGTTCTTC. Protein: CASSHLHQNEQFF.

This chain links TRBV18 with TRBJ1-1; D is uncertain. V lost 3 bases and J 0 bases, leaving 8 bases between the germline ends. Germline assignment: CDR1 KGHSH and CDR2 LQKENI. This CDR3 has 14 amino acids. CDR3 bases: TGTGCCAGCTCACCCGAGACTATGAACACTGAAGCTTTCTTT. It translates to CASSPETMNTEAFF. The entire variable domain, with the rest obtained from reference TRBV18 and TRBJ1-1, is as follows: NAGVMQNPRHLVRRRGQEARLRCSPMKGHSHVYWYRQLPEEGLKFMVYLQKENIIDESGMPKERFSAEFPKEGPSILRIQQVVRGDSAAYFCASSPETMNTEAFFGQGTRLTVV.

The CDR3 DNA sequence: TGTGCCAGCAGCTTGGACAACAGGGACAATGGCTACACCTTC. Amino acids: CASSLDNRDNGYTF. The chain couples TRBV5-8 to TRBJ1-2; D is possibly TRBD1 (6 bases). Germline lookup yields CDR1 SGHTS and CDR2 YDEGEE. Trimming removed 0 bases at V and 6 bases at J, with 12 bases between. The length of the CDR3 is 14 residues.

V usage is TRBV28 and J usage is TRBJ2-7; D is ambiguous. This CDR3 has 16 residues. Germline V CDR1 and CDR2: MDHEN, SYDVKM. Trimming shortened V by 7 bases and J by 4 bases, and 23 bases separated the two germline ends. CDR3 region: CASKTPLRPSSYEQYF. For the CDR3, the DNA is TGTGCCAGCAAGACCCCCCTTAGGCCTTCTAGTTACGAGCAGTACTTC.

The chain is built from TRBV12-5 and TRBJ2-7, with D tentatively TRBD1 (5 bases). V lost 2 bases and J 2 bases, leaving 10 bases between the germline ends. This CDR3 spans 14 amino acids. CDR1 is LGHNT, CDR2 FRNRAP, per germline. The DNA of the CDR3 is TGTGCTAGTGGTTTGCAGGGCAGGCCCTACGAGCAGTACTTC. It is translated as CASGLQGRPYEQYF.

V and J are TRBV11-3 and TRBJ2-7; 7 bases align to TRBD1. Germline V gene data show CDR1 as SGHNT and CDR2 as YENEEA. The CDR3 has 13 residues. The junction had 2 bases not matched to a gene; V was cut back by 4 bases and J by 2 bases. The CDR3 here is CASSSGTAYEQYF. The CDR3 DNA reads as TGTGCCAGCAGCTCCGGGACAGCCTACGAGCAGTACTTC.

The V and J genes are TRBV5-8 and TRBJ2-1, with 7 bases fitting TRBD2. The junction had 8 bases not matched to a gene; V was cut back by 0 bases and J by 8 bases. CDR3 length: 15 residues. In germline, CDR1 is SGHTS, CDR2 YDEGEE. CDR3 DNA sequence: TGTGCCAGCAGCTTGGTGCGGCGGGAGAAGGATGAGCAGTTCTTC. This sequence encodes CASSLVRREKDEQFF.

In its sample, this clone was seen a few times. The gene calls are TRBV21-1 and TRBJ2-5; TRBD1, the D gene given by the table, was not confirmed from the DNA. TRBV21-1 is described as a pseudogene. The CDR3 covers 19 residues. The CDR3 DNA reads TGTGCCAGCAGCAAACGAAACTGGGAACCGGGCTGGACAGGGGAGACCCAGTACTTC. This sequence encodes CASSKRNWEPGWTGETQYF.

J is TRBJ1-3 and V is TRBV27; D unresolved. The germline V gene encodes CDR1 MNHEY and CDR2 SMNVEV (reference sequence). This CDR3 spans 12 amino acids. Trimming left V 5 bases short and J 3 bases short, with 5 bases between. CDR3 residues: CASSTDGNTIYF. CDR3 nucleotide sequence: TGTGCCAGCAGTACCGATGGAAACACCATATATTTT.

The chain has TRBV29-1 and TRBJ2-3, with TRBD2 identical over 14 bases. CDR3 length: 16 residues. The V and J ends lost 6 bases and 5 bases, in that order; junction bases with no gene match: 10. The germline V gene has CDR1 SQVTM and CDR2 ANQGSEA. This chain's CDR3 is CSVANLGTSGRDTQYF. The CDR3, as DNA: TGCAGCGTCGCTAATCTCGGGACTAGCGGGAGAGATACGCAGTATTTT.

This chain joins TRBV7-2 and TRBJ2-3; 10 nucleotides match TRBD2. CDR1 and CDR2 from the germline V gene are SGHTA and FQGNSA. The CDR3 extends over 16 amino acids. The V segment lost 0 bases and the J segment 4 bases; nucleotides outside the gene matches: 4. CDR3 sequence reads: CASSLASGRIPDTQYF. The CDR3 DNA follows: TGTGCCAGCAGCTTAGCTAGCGGGAGGATTCCAGATACGCAGTATTTT.

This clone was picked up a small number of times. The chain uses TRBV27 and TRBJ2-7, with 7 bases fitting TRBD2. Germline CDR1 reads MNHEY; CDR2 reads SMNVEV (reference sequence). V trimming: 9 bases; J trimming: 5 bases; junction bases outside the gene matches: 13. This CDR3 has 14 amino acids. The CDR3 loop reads CARTTRGEGNEQYF. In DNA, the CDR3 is TGTGCCAGAACGACTCGGGGGGAGGGGAACGAGCAGTACTTC.

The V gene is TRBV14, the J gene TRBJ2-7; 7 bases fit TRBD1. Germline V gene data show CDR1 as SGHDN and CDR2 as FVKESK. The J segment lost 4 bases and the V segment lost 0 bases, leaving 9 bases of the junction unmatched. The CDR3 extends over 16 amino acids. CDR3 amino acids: CASSQDRSGGGYEQYF. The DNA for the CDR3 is TGTGCCAGCAGCCAAGATCGGTCAGGGGGTGGGTACGAGCAGTACTTC.

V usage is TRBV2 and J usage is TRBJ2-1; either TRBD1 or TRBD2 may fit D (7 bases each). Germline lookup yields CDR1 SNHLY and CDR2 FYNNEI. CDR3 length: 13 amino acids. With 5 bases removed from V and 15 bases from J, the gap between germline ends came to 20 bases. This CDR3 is CASSSIGTAGLFF. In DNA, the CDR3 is TGTGCCAGCAGTTCTATAGGGACAGCGGGGCTGTTCTTC. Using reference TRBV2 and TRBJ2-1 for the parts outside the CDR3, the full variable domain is EPEVTQTPSHQVTQMGQEVILRCVPISNHLYFYWYRQILGQKVEFLVSFYNNEISEKSEIFDDQFSVERPDGSNFTLKIRSTKLEDSAMYFCASSSIGTAGLFFGPGTRLTVL.

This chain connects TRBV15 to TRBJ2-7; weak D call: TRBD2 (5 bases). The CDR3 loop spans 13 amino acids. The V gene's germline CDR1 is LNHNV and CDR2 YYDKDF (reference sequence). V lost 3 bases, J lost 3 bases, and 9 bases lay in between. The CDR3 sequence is CATSSMEDYEQYF. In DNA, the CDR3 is TGTGCCACCAGCAGTATGGAGGACTACGAGCAGTACTTC.

For the CDR3, the DNA is TGTGCCAGCAGCTTAGATCAGGGGGAGACCCAGTACTTC. Encoded protein: CASSLDQGETQYF. The V and J genes are TRBV11-2 and TRBJ2-5, with a weak D call TRBD1 (6 bases). V was pared by 0 bases and J by 5 bases, with 7 bases between. The CDR3 is 13 amino acids. Per germline, CDR1 SGHAT and CDR2 FQNNGV.

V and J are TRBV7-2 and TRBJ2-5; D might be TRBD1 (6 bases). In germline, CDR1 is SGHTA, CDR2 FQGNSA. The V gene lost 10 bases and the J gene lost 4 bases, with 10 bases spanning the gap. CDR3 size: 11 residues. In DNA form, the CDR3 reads TGTGCCACGCAGGGGTTAGAGACCCAGTACTTC. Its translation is CATQGLETQYF.

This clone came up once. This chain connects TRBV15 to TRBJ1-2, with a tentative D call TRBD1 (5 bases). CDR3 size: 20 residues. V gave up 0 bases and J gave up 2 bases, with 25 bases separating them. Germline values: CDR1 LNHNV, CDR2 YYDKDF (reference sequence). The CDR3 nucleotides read TGTGCCACCAGCAGAGAAACCCCTTTGACAGACTCCAGGTCCAACTATGGCTACACCTTC. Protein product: CATSRETPLTDSRSNYGYTF.

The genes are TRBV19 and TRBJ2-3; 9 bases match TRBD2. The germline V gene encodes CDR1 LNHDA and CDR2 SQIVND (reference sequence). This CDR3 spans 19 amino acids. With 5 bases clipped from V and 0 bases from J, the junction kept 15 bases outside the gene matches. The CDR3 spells CASSRSGSRGPASTDTQYF. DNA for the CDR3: TGTGCCAGTAGTCGTAGCGGGAGCCGGGGCCCCGCTAGCACAGATACGCAGTATTTT.

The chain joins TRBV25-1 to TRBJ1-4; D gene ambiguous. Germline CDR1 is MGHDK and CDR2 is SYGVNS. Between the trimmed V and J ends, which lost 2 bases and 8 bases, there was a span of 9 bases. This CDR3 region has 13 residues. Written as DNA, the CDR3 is TGTGCCAGCAGTGAAATTGGGAAAGAAAAACTGTTTTTT. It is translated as CASSEIGKEKLFF.

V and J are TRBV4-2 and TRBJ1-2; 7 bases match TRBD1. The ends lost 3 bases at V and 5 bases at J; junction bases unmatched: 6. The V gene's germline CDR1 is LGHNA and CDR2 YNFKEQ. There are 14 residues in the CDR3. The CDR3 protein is CASSHGQVFYGYTF. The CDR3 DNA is TGTGCCAGCAGCCATGGACAGGTCTTTTATGGCTACACCTTC.